The present T cell receptor beta chain was sequenced within a study of CD8+ T cells in alopecia areata. As for treatment: oral pan-JAK inhibitor, 5-10 mg twice daily. Extraction of RNA preceded its reverse transcription into cDNA, which served as the sequencing template. Using immunoSEQ multiplex PCR, the repertoire was profiled, and TCRdb retains in-frame clones only, with some absent. The sample has approximately 140,000 clones, approximately 86% seen once. The germline CDR1 and CDR2 sequences are MGHRA and YSYEKL. The CDR3 is 14 amino acids. V lost 6 bases, J lost 0 bases, and 12 bases lay in between.

The sequence was collected from a human donor with alopecia areata. The starting material was CD8+ T cells sorted from blood, obtained at week 4, from a patient treated with tofacitinib. V and J are TRBV4-1 and TRBJ2-7; D gene ambiguous. Written as DNA, the CDR3 is TGCGCCAGCAGTCAGGTCCAGGCCTCCTACGAGCAGTACTTC. It translates to CASSQVQASYEQYF.